This T cell receptor beta chain was documented in a study of shared clonotypes between healthy human individuals. On the study more broadly: The plates for each donor numbered three CD4 naive, three CD4 memory, two CD8 naive and one CD8 memory.

Each replicate PCR on the sorted subsets used approximately 200 ng DNA (roughly 32,000 T cell genomes). Only in-frame clones appear in the TCRdb table, and some are missing; sequencing was by immunoSEQ multiplex PCR. The data contain some 700,000 clones, less than 95% of them singletons. The CDR3 sequence is 11 residues long. Trimming took 4 bases from V and 7 from J, leaving 4 bases between them. Germline CDR1 and CDR2: MNHEY and SMNVEV (reference sequence). Each CD8 memory set brought CD45RO+ cells together with CCR7-negative CD45RA+ TemRA cells. V and J are TRBV27 and TRBJ2-2; D remains ambiguous. Material: memory CD8+ T cells from PBMCs. Described subset: CD45RO+ cells pooled with CCR7-negative TemRA cells. This TCR was sampled from a man younger than 35 in good health. Some clones in this sample may be carry-over from other donors' samples. CDR3 in DNA: TGTGCCAGCAGTTCACACGGGGAGCTGTTTTTT. Translating gives CASSSHGELFF.